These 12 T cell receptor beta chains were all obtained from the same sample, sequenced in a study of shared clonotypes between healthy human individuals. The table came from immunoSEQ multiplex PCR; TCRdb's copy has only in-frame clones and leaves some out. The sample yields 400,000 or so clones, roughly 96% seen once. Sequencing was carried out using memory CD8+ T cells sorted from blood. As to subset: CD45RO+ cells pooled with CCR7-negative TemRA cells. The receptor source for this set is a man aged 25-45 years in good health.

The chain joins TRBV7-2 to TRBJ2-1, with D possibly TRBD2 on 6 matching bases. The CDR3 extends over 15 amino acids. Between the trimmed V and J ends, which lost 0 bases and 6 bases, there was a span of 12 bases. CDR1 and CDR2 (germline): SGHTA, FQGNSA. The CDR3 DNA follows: TGTGCCAGCAGCTTAGCCGGGACTGGCCTCAATGAGCAGTTCTTC. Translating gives CASSLAGTGLNEQFF.

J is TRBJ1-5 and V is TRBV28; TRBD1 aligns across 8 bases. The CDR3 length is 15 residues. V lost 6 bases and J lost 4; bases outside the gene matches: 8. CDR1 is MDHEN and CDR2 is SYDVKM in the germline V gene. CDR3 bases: TGTGCCAGCAGCCCTGGACAGGGAAGGAATCAGCCCCAGCATTTT. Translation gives CASSPGQGRNQPQHF.

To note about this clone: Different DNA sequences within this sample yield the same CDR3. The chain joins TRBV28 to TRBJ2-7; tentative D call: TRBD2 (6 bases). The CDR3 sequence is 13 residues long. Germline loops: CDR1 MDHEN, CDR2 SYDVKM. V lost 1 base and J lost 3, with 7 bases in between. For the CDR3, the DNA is TGTGCCAGCAGTTTATCCGGGGGCTACGAGCAGTACTTC. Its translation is CASSLSGGYEQYF. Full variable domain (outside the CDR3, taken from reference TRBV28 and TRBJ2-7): DVKVTQSSRYLVKRTGEKVFLECVQDMDHENMFWYRQDPGLGLRLIYFSYDVKMKEKGDIPEGYSVSREKKERFSLILESASTNQTSMYLCASSLSGGYEQYFGPGTRLTVT.

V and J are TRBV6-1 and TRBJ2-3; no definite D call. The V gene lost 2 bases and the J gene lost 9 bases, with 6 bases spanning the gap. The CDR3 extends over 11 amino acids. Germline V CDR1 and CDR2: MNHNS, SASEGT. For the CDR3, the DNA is TGTGCCAGCAGTGAATTGTTGACGCAGTATTTT. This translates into CASSELLTQYF.

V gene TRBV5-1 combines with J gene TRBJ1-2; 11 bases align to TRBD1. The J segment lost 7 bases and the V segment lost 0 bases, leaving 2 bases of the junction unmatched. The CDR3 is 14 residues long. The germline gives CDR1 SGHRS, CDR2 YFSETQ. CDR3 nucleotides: TGCGCCAGCAGCTTGGCGGACAGGGGGCCTGGCTACACCTTC. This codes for CASSLADRGPGYTF.

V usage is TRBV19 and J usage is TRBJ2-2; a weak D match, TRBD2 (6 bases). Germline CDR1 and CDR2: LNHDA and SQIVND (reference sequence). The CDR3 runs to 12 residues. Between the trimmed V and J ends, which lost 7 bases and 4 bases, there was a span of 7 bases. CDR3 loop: CASIGGTGELFF. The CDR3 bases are TGTGCCAGTATCGGGGGCACCGGGGAGCTGTTTTTT.

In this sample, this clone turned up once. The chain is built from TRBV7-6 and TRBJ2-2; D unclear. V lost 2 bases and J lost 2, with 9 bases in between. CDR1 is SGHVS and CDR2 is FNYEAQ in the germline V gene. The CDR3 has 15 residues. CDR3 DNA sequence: TGTGCCAGCAGCTTAATCGAGTTAAACACCGGGGAGCTGTTTTTT. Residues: CASSLIELNTGELFF.

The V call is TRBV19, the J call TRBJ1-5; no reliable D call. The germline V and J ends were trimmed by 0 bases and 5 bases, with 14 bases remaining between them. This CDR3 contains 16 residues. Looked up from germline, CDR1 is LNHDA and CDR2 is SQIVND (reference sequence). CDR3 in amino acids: CASSIDPEEGYQPQHF. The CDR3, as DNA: TGTGCCAGTAGTATAGATCCCGAGGAGGGTTATCAGCCCCAGCATTTT. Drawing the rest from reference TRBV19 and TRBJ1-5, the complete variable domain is DGGITQSPKYLFRKEGQNVTLSCEQNLNHDAMYWYRQDPGQGLRLIYYSQIVNDFQKGDIAEGYSVSREKKESFPLTVTSAQKNPTAFYLCASSIDPEEGYQPQHFGDGTRLSIL.

The CDR3 DNA is TGCGCCAGCAGCGCCCATGGACAGGGGGTTCAAGAGACCCAGTACTTC. This sequence encodes CASSAHGQGVQETQYF. J is TRBJ2-5 and V is TRBV5-1; 10 nucleotides align to TRBD1. The CDR3 is 16 residues long. The germline CDR1 and CDR2 sequences are SGHRS and YFSETQ. The junction had 8 bases not matched to a gene; V was cut back by 4 bases and J by 2 bases.

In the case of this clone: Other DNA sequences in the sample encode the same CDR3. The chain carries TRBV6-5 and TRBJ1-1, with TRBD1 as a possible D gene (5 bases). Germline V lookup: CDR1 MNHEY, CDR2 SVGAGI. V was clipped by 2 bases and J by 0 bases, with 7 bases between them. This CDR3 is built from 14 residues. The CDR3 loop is CASSYRGLNTEAFF. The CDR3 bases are TGTGCCAGCAGTTACAGGGGTTTGAACACTGAAGCTTTCTTT.

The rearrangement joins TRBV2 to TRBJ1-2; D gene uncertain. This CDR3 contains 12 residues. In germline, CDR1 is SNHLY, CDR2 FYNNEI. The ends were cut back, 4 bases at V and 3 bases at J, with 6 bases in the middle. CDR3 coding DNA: TGTGCCAGCAGTGGACGATACTATGGCTACACCTTC. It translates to CASSGRYYGYTF.

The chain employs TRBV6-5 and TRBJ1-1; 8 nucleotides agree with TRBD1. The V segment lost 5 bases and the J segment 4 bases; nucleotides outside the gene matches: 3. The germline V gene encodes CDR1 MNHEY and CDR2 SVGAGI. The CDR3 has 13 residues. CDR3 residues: CASSGRGRTEAFF. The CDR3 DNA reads TGTGCCAGCAGTGGCAGGGGGCGCACTGAAGCTTTCTTT.